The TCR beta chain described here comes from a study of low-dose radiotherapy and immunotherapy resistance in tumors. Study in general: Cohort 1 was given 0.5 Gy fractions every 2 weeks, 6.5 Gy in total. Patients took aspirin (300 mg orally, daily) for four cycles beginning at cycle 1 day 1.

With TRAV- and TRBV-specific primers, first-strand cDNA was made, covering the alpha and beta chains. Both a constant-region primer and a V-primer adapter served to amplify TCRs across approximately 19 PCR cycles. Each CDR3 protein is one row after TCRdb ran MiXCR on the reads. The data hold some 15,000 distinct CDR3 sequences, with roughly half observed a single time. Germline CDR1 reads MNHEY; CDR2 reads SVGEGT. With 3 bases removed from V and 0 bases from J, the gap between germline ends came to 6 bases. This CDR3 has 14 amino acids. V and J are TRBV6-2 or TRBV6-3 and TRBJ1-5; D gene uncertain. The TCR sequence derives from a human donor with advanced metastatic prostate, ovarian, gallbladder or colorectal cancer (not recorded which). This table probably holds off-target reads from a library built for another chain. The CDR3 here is CASSYSNSNQPQHF. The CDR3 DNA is TGTGCCAGCAGTTATTCAAATAGCAATCAGCCCCAGCATTTT.